The clone carrying this TCR beta chain was counted between two and nine times. Study processing details: Reference gene primer amplification gave estimated nucleated cell counts. Clones were sequenced by immunoSEQ multiplex PCR, and TCRdb holds only the in-frame ones, with some missing. D and trimming come from the DNA, and the V and J calls and clone size come from that table. The sample lists 120,000 to 150,000 clones; about 74% were seen once. This specimen comes from a study of blood T cell repertoires in COVID-19. Overall study context: PBMCs, B-cell-depleted T cells, or T cells were the source of the cDNA or gDNA that made up the material.

Germline CDR1 is SGHNT and CDR2 is YYREEE (reference sequence). V shed 0 bases and J 7 bases; nucleotides not matched to a gene: 11. The length of the CDR3 is 16 residues. The V and J genes are TRBV5-4 and TRBJ1-2; 8 bases align to TRBD1. This receptor was obtained from a middle-aged man with acute or convalescent COVID-19. The sequencing input was peripheral blood. CDR3 bases: TGTGCCAGCAGCTTGGCCGTTGGACAGGGCGGACGTGGCTACACCTTC. This gives the protein CASSLAVGQGGRGYTF.